One and the same sample provided the 24 T cell receptor beta chains below, sequenced in a study of T cell repertoires in cytomegalovirus infection. Their antigens are not known. MiXCR, run by TCRdb on the reads, gives a single entry per CDR3 protein. This sample yields about 570,000 distinct CDR3 sequences, of which over 35% are seen a single time; 48% belongs to the top ten. The input for sequencing was cultured PBMCs, taken from culture after CMV antigen stimulation. The receptor set was obtained from a human donor in good health (CMV status not recorded). Some clones in this sample may be carry-over from other donors' samples.

This clonotype was counted at least ten times. J is TRBJ2-7 and V is TRBV7-2, with 7 bases lining up with TRBD2. Germline V gene data show CDR1 as SGHTA and CDR2 as FQGNSA. Trimming took 2 bases from V and 3 from J; bases not matched to a gene: 7. The CDR3 is 15 residues long. The CDR3 DNA is TGTGCCAGCAGCTTAACCGGGACGGGAGGCTACGAGCAGTACTTC. Its translation is CASSLTGTGGYEQYF.

In its sample, this clonotype was seen a few times. The gene calls are TRBV7-9 and TRBJ1-1; D unclear. V was shortened by 5 bases and J by 5 bases, with 18 bases between the two germline ends. Germline loops: CDR1 SEHNR, CDR2 FQNEAQ (reference sequence). CDR3 length: 15 amino acids. The CDR3 DNA follows: TGTGCCAGCAGCCCGTATTTGGGAGTGGGTACTGAAGCTTTCTTT. Translated: CASSPYLGVGTEAFF.

This clonotype was picked up one time. V gene TRBV19 combines with J gene TRBJ1-5; D is ambiguous. V was pared by 7 bases and J by 3 bases, with 13 bases between. This CDR3 is built from 14 residues. CDR1 and CDR2 from the germline V gene are LNHDA and SQIVND (reference sequence). CDR3: CASTDIRNNQPQHF. CDR3 in DNA: TGTGCCAGTACCGACATCCGTAACAATCAGCCCCAGCATTTT.

The rearrangement joins TRBV20-1 to TRBJ1-6, with TRBD1 identical over 7 bases. The germline gives CDR1 DFQATT, CDR2 SNEGSKA (reference sequence). J was trimmed by 7 bases and V by 3 bases; bases with no gene match: 0. The length of the CDR3 is 12 residues. The CDR3 reads CSARGQNSPLHF. In DNA, the CDR3 is TGCAGTGCTAGGGGACAGAATTCACCCCTCCACTTT.

The V gene is TRBV6-6, the J gene TRBJ1-4, with D perhaps matching TRBD1 (6 bases). This CDR3 has 16 amino acids. Germline values: CDR1 MNHNY, CDR2 SVGAGI (reference sequence). The ends were cut back, 5 bases at V and 4 bases at J, with 17 bases in the middle. CDR3 DNA: TGTGCCAGCAGTAAACAGGGAGGGCCTATTAATGAAAAACTGTTTTTT. This gives the protein CASSKQGGPINEKLFF.

The CDR3 spells CASGHTSWGSEQFF. DNA for the CDR3: TGTGCTAGTGGCCACACCTCCTGGGGTAGTGAGCAGTTCTTC. This rearrangement joins TRBV12-5 to TRBJ2-1; D is unclear. The germline V and J ends were trimmed by 6 bases and 9 bases, with 18 bases remaining between them. Germline lookup yields CDR1 LGHNT and CDR2 FRNRAP. The CDR3 extends over 14 amino acids.

V is TRBV10-3 and J is TRBJ1-1; D is unresolved. CDR3 length equals 14 residues. V shed 0 bases and J shed 1 base, with 6 bases lying between them. Germline CDR1 reads ENHRY; CDR2 reads SYGVKD. The CDR3 nucleotides read TGTGCCATCAGTGAGTCGGGCAGGAACACTGAAGCTTTCTTT. It yields the protein CAISESGRNTEAFF.

This clonotype turned up a few times. The rearrangement links TRBV7-2 to TRBJ1-5, with D unresolved. This CDR3 is built from 14 residues. Trimming shortened V by 4 bases and J by 0 bases, and 7 bases separated the two germline ends. Germline CDR1 reads SGHTA; CDR2 reads FQGNSA. CDR3 DNA: TGTGCCAGCAGCTCCCTAGATAGCAATCAGCCCCAGCATTTT. This codes for CASSSLDSNQPQHF.

A few counts support this clonotype. This rearrangement joins TRBV7-2 to TRBJ2-3; 8 nucleotides agree with TRBD2. The V and J ends lost 5 bases and 6 bases, in that order; junction bases with no gene match: 16. In germline, CDR1 is SGHTA, CDR2 FQGNSA. The CDR3 spans 17 residues. The CDR3 loop reads CASSPAGARGAHDTQYF. The CDR3 DNA sequence: TGTGCCAGCAGCCCCGCCGGAGCGCGGGGGGCACACGATACGCAGTATTTT.

This clonotype was seen a few times. The V and J genes are TRBV12-3 or TRBV12-4 and TRBJ2-3; D is unresolved. V shed 6 bases and J shed 7 bases, with 20 bases lying between them. The CDR3 is 15 residues long. CDR3 DNA sequence: TGTGCCAGCAGATTCGAGACATTGAGAGGATATACGCAGTATTTT. Its translation is CASRFETLRGYTQYF.

The V call is TRBV7-4, the J call TRBJ1-2; TRBD1 is a possible D gene (6 bases). The CDR3 extends over 14 amino acids. Deletions cut 5 bases from V and 0 bases from J, with 10 bases between. The germline V gene encodes CDR1 SGHVT and CDR2 SQSDAQ. CDR3 bases: TGTGCCAGCAGCACACAGGGTACTAACTATGGCTACACCTTC. Translated: CASSTQGTNYGYTF.

This clonotype has a single count. CDR3 region: CASSPPGQGRGYTF. The CDR3 region has the DNA TGTGCCAGCAGCCCTCCGGGACAGGGGCGCGGCTACACCTTC. This chain uses TRBV28 with TRBJ1-2, with 10 bases matching TRBD1. J was trimmed by 8 bases and V by 6 bases; bases with no gene match: 9. This CDR3 is built from 14 residues. Per the germline V gene, CDR1 is MDHEN and CDR2 is SYDVKM.

The gene calls are TRBV6-1 and TRBJ1-2; 9 nucleotides match TRBD1. This CDR3 has 18 residues. The germline V gene encodes CDR1 MNHNS and CDR2 SASEGT. V lost 5 bases, J lost 0 bases, and 13 bases stayed unmatched. CDR3 nucleotides: TGTGCCAGCAGTCAAGACCCGACAGGGGGGGGGGCTAACTATGGCTACACCTTC. Amino acid sequence: CASSQDPTGGGANYGYTF.

In this sample, this clonotype turned up many times. This chain joins TRBV12-3 or TRBV12-4 and TRBJ2-5; D ambiguous. Trimming pared 6 bases from V and 4 bases from J, leaving 9 bases between. There are 12 residues in the CDR3. The CDR3 sequence is CASSLIGETQYF. The DNA of the CDR3 is TGTGCCAGCAGCTTAATTGGAGAGACCCAGTACTTC.

The chain is built from TRBV7-9 and TRBJ2-7, with D uncertain. CDR1 and CDR2 from the germline V gene are SEHNR and FQNEAQ (reference sequence). This CDR3 comprises 14 residues. Trimming took off 2 bases at V and 6 bases at J, with 14 bases between the two ends. Here the CDR3 DNA reads TGTGCCAGCAGCTTAAACAGAAACTCACTCGAGCAGTACTTC. Protein: CASSLNRNSLEQYF. Variable domain in full (rest from reference TRBV7-9 and TRBJ2-7): DTGVSQNPRHKITKRGQNVTFRCDPISEHNRLYWYRQTLGQGPEFLTYFQNEAQLEKSRLLSDRFSAERPKGSFSTLEIQRTEQGDSAMYLCASSLNRNSLEQYFGPGTRLTVT.

The V and J genes are TRBV20-1 and TRBJ1-1, with 7 bases identical to TRBD1. The CDR3 is 15 amino acids. CDR1 is DFQATT and CDR2 is SNEGSKA in the germline V gene (reference sequence). Trimming at V came to 6 bases and at J to 1 base, leaving 11 bases not matched to a gene. CDR3 amino acids: CSARGQLEGNTEAFF. The CDR3 nucleotides are TGCAGTGCGAGGGGACAGCTCGAGGGGAACACTGAAGCTTTCTTT.

This chain joins TRBV5-1 and TRBJ1-6, with D possibly being TRBD1 (5 bases). The germline CDR1 and CDR2 sequences are SGHRS and YFSETQ. The CDR3 is 17 residues long. V gave up 0 bases and J gave up 5 bases, with 15 bases separating them. The CDR3 DNA reads as TGCGCCAGCAGCTTGGACAGGTTGAGGGCTCATAATTCACCCCTCCACTTT. Its translation is CASSLDRLRAHNSPLHF.

The V and J genes are TRBV12-3 or TRBV12-4 and TRBJ2-5; 12 bases are shared with TRBD1. This CDR3 comprises 17 residues. V shed 5 bases, J shed 1 base, and the junction held 8 bases outside the gene matches. The CDR3 here is CASSRPGQGASQETQYF. Written as DNA, the CDR3 is TGTGCCAGCAGTCGACCGGGACAGGGGGCTTCCCAAGAGACCCAGTACTTC.

The chain uses TRBV7-2 and TRBJ1-3; TRBD1 might be the D (5 bases). Trimming took off 4 bases at V and 0 bases at J, with 13 bases between the two ends. The germline CDR1 and CDR2 sequences are SGHTA and FQGNSA. The CDR3 loop spans 16 amino acids. CDR3 region: CASSSAGTSSGNTIYF. Here the CDR3 DNA reads TGTGCCAGCAGCTCGGCCGGGACGAGCTCTGGAAACACCATATATTTT.

The chain joins TRBV18 to TRBJ1-6; D is possibly TRBD1 (6 bases). V dropped 6 bases and J dropped 1 base, with 10 bases sitting between them. The CDR3 is made up of 15 amino acids. CDR1 KGHSH and CDR2 LQKENI come from the germline V gene. The CDR3 loop is CASSQGQSYNSPLHF. The CDR3 DNA reads TGTGCCAGCTCTCAGGGGCAATCCTATAATTCACCCCTCCACTTT. The variable domain in full, completed from reference TRBV18 and TRBJ1-6, reads NAGVMQNPRHLVRRRGQEARLRCSPMKGHSHVYWYRQLPEEGLKFMVYLQKENIIDESGMPKERFSAEFPKEGPSILRIQQVVRGDSAAYFCASSQGQSYNSPLHFGNGTRLTVT.

This chain joins TRBV4-1 and TRBJ1-6; the D is unclear. CDR1 and CDR2 from the germline V gene are MGHRA and YSYEKL. The CDR3 has 15 amino acids. Trimming removed 0 bases from V and 5 bases from J, with 8 bases in between. The CDR3 region is CASSQESENNSPLHF. CDR3 nucleotides: TGCGCCAGCAGCCAAGAGAGTGAAAATAATTCACCCCTCCACTTT.

The CDR3 DNA reads as TGCAGTGCTATTGGGAGCAGGGTCGGAGAGACCCAGTACTTC. This encodes CSAIGSRVGETQYF. The chain employs TRBV20-1 and TRBJ2-5, with D possibly called TRBD1 or TRBD2 (5 bases each). V shed 4 bases and J shed 4 bases, with 16 bases lying between them. CDR3 length: 14 amino acids. The germline V gene encodes CDR1 DFQATT and CDR2 SNEGSKA (reference sequence).

The genes are TRBV5-5 and TRBJ1-2; a possible D gene is TRBD1 (6 bases). The CDR3 has 14 amino acids. Trimming stripped 2 bases from V and 5 bases from J, with 13 bases between. Germline V gives CDR1 SGHKS, CDR2 YYEKEE (reference sequence). The DNA for the CDR3 is TGTGCCAGCAGCTTCCGTGGGGGCACATATGGCTACACCTTC. Its translation is CASSFRGGTYGYTF.

J is TRBJ2-5 and V is TRBV20-1, with D perhaps matching TRBD1 (6 bases). V dropped 4 bases and J dropped 1 base, with 16 bases sitting between them. Per germline, CDR1 DFQATT and CDR2 SNEGSKA (reference sequence). The CDR3 runs 15 residues. Written as DNA, the CDR3 is TGCAGTGCTATGGGGGCCTTCTGGGGCCAAGAGACCCAGTACTTC. Its translation: CSAMGAFWGQETQYF.